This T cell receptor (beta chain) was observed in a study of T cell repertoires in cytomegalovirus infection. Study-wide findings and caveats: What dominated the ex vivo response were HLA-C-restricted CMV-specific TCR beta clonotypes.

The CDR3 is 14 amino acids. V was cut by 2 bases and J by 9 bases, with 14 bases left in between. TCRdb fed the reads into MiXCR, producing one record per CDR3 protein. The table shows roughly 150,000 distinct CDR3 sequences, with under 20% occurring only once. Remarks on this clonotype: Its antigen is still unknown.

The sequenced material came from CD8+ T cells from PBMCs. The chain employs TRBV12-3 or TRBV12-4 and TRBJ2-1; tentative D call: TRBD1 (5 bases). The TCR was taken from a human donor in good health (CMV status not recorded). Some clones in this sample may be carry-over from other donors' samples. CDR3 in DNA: TGTGCCAGCAGTTTAAGGGGTTCCGGCGGTGAGCAGTTCTTC. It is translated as CASSLRGSGGEQFF.